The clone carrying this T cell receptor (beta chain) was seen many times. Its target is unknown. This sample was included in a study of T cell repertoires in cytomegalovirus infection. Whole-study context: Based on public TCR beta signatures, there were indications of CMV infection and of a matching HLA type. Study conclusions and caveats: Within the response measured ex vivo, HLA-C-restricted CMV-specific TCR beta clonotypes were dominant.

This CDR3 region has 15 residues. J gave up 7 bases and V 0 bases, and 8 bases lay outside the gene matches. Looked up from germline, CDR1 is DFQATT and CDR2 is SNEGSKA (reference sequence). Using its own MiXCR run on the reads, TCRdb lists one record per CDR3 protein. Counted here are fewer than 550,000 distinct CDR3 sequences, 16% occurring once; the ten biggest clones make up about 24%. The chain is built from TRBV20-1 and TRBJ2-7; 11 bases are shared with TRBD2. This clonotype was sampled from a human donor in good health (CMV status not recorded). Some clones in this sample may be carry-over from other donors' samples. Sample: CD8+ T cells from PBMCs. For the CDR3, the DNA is TGCAGTGCTAGAGATTTAGCGGGGGGGCTTTTAGAGCAGTACTTC. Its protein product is CSARDLAGGLLEQYF.